This T cell receptor (beta chain) was sequenced during a study of CD8+ T cells in alopecia areata. Study summary: Treated patients were given oral tofacitinib, which was dosed at 5 to 10 mg twice daily. The study gave tofacitinib for 6 to 18 months, then 6 months off drug.

cDNA serving as the sequencing template came from extracted, reverse transcribed RNA. Data came from immunoSEQ multiplex PCR; TCRdb stores just in-frame clones and leaves some out. The sample contains over 5,500 clones, roughly three fifths of which appear only once. Specimens obtained from alopecia areata patients comprised lesional scalp punch biopsies and peripheral blood. The junction had 8 bases not matched to a gene; V was cut back by 10 bases and J by 5 bases. Germline V gene data show CDR1 as MDHEN and CDR2 as SYDVKM. The CDR3 runs 13 residues. The sequenced sample consisted of skin. The V call is TRBV28, the J call TRBJ1-5; TRBD1 matches 7 bases. The sequence derives from a human donor with alopecia areata. The CDR3 sequence is CATEGQRDQPQHF. CDR3 nucleotide sequence: TGTGCCACCGAGGGACAGCGGGATCAGCCCCAGCATTTT.